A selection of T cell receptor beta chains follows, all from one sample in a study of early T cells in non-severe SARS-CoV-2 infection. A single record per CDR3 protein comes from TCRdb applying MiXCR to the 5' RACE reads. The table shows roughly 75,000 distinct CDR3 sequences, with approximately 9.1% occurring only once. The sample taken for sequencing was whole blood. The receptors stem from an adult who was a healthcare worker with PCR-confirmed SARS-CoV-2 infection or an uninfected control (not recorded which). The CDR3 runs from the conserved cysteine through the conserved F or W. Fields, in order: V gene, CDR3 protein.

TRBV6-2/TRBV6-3	CASRYGGRDNSPLHF
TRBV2	CASSADQSDEQFF
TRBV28	CASGGVSYNEQFF
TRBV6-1	CASSAGGIMNTEAFF
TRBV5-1	CASSPGQGTEQFF
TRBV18	CASSPEVEQGAEKLFF
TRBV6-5	CASSDRMTGKLFF
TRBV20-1	CSARNWLGKTNNEQFF
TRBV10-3	CAISAGTSSYEQYF
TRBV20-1	CSARPYNEQFF
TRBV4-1	CASSQVVQSTTDTQYF
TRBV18	CASRQGNEQFF
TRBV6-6	CASRPSSYEQYF
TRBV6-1	CASIPTRSGLAGYNEQFF
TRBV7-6	CASRPTGGGNGETQYF
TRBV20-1	CSARETSGIDPYNEQFF
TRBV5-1	CASSNTGTGVNIQYF
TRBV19	CASSIVTLTDTQYF
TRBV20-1	CSARDGGLIEDTQYF
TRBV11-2	CASSRAGLLETQYF
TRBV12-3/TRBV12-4	CASSTGTGVNQPQHF
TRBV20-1	CSARDRAAYSSYEQYF
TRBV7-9	CASSLPLAGALNEQFF
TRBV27	CASSPPRPTNSPLHF
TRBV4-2	CASSQETGLNTGELFF
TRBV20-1	CSARAHPFSSEQYF
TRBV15	CATSRVEGTQPQHF
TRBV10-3	CAISGSGSASFTYEQYF
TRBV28	CATSSGTDTQYF
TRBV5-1	CASRIGTEGYEQYF
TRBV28	CASSPDRVGNEQFF
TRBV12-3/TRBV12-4	CASNARRGAEAFF
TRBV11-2	CASRASGNTGELFF
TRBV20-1	CSASGASGPSTQYF
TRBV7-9	CASSLGTAANYGYTF
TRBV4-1	CASSQVLSGGIGKLFF
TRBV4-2	CASNMGQGNEKLFF
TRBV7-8	CASSLWRTPTDTQYF
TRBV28	CASSMGAGRNTGELFF
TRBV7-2	CASSSQGLRLRRQETQYF
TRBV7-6	CASSLGQGTGNTIYF
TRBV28	CASLSTGTETQYF
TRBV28	CASSYAPLAVTYNEQFF
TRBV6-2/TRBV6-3	CASSYSDNSYEQYF
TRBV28	CASSLRIGADYEQYF